This T cell receptor beta chain derives from a study of shared T cell receptors in the human thymus. Produced via immunoSEQ multiplex PCR; TCRdb's table is partial and in-frame only. This sample yields about 660,000 clones, of which 88% are seen a single time; about 0.01% belongs to the top ten. Trimming shortened V by 5 bases and J by 3 bases, and 14 bases separated the two germline ends. Germline CDR1 reads LNHNV; CDR2 reads YYDKDF (reference sequence). The CDR3 spans 15 residues. These data are also associated with another study on human thymus T cells. From that second work: Finnish infants who were healthy and having corrective surgery for congenital heart defects made up the donors. Thymic as well as blood repertoires seemed to favor certain V and J genes unevenly. Related research found strongly overlapping thymic repertoires in unrelated individuals.

The sample taken for sequencing was thymocytes. The receptor comes from a boy under two years old with a congenital heart defect. V gene TRBV15 combines with J gene TRBJ1-5; weak D call: TRBD1 (6 bases). The CDR3 sequence is CATSLPDRLNQPQHF. CDR3 in DNA: TGTGCCACCAGCCTCCCGGACAGACTCAATCAGCCCCAGCATTTT.